The rows below give T cell receptor beta chains drawn from one sample of a study of T-cell memory formation after mild COVID-19. TCRdb processed the 5' RACE reads anew with MiXCR; each CDR3 protein has one entry. The table records 450,000 or so distinct CDR3 sequences, approximately 23% of them present only once. Sequencing was performed on PBMCs or a T cell subset sorted from them (not recorded which). These receptors were obtained from an adult woman who had mild COVID-19 (a few samples of this study predate the infection). Cell type and time point are not known. CDR3s include the opening cysteine and the closing phenylalanine or tryptophan. Some rows have no size entry. The others give once, few or many, or a class for an expanded clone.

cdr3_length	v_call	clone_size	j_call	cdr3_aa
14	TRBV2	few	TRBJ2-3	CASSEVGGRDTQYF
14	TRBV7-9	-	TRBJ2-4	CASSPESLKNIQYF
18	TRBV7-6	few	TRBJ2-2	CASSLAGTGQGAVGELFF
15	TRBV6-5	-	TRBJ1-1	CASSYSDRLNTEAFF
12	TRBV12-3/TRBV12-4	-	TRBJ1-1	CASHFGGTEAFF
16	TRBV11-3	few	TRBJ2-3	CASSLYRAFETDTQYF
14	TRBV6-2/TRBV6-3	few	TRBJ2-7	CASSQLYAHYEQYF
14	TRBV4-1	-	TRBJ2-2	CASSQGQGTGELFF
16	TRBV20-1	-	TRBJ2-5	CSATRTGWGEEETQYF
14	TRBV20-1	-	TRBJ1-1	CSASDSLMNTEAFF
14	TRBV7-9	-	TRBJ2-1	CASSLDQPYNEQFF
15	TRBV12-3/TRBV12-4	few	TRBJ1-5	CASSLAPRGDQPQHF
17	TRBV6-6	few	TRBJ2-5	CASSKGLAGGSQETQYF
14	TRBV7-8	few	TRBJ1-1	CASSLEEWNTEAFF
17	TRBV6-5	-	TRBJ1-1	CASSYSGVGGRGTEAFF
16	TRBV7-9	many	TRBJ2-3	CASSQPGQGAADTQYF
16	TRBV13	-	TRBJ2-7	CASGIAASGRSYEQYF
13	TRBV7-9	few	TRBJ1-1	CASSLASGGDAFF
12	TRBV5-1	few	TRBJ2-7	CASRPDTYEQYF
16	TRBV28	-	TRBJ2-7	CASSPTGQGALYEQYF
12	TRBV11-2	-	TRBJ2-1	CASSWGGLHAFF
12	TRBV10-3	-	TRBJ2-7	CAIGGVAYEQYF
13	TRBV2	-	TRBJ2-4	CASSDAGENIQYF
15	TRBV5-1	few	TRBJ2-7	CASRISPGSSYEQYF
15	TRBV2	few	TRBJ2-3	CASRLGHASTDTQYF
15	TRBV2	-	TRBJ2-7	CASSNRGTGLSEQYF
15	TRBV24-1	few	TRBJ2-1	CATSDPGTGFIEQFF
16	TRBV7-3	-	TRBJ2-2	CASSSDRGSNTGELFF
13	TRBV5-1	few	TRBJ2-7	CASRDRESYEQYF
16	TRBV5-1	-	TRBJ2-1	CASSLAREGASIEQFF
17	TRBV5-1	-	TRBJ2-5	CASSPGARAGLEETQYF
15	TRBV5-1	-	TRBJ1-5	CASSPSDRTNQPQHF
13	TRBV7-7	many	TRBJ2-1	CASSSGGYNEQFF
14	TRBV7-9	-	TRBJ2-1	CASSSSGVGYEQFF
15	TRBV5-6	-	TRBJ1-1	CASSLVIQWTGTAFF
14	TRBV5-1	few	TRBJ2-7	CASSLVAGTVEQYF
14	TRBV12-3/TRBV12-4	-	TRBJ1-1	CASSLEGWNPEAFF
18	TRBV5-6	many	TRBJ2-1	CASSSLTSRGSSYNEQFF
13	TRBV5-5	many	TRBJ2-7	CASSYDATYEQYF
15	TRBV6-5	few	TRBJ1-2	CASSFDRQGEAGYTF
16	TRBV9	-	TRBJ2-3	CASSAQATSGTDTQYF
14	TRBV12-3/TRBV12-4	-	TRBJ1-2	CASSSLGTDYGYTF
15	TRBV12-3/TRBV12-4	-	TRBJ1-3	CASSRGTGGGNTIYF
10	TRBV20-1	-	TRBJ2-7	CSALAYEQYF
17	TRBV4-3	-	TRBJ2-1	CASSQGLAGASYNEQFF
16	TRBV6-5	few	TRBJ2-5	CASSWTSGGPQETQYF
15	TRBV6-6	many	TRBJ2-7	CASSRIRDGSYEQYF
15	TRBV15	-	TRBJ2-3	CATSSRRLSTDTQYF